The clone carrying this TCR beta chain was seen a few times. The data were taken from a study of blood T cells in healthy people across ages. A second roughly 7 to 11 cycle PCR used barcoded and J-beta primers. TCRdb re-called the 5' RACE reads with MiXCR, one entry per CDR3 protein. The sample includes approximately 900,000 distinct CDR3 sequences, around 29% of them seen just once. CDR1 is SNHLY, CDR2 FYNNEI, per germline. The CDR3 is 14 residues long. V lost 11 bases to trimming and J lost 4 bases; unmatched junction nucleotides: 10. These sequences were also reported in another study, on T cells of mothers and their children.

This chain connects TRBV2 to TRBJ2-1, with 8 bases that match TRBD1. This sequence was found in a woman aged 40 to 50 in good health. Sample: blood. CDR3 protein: CAGSTGGVYNEQFF. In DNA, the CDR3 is TGTGCCGGGTCCACAGGGGGAGTTTACAATGAGCAGTTCTTC.